This TCR beta chain originates from a study of OX40 agonist ivuxolimab in advanced cancers. Study overall: Ivuxolimab, which is an agonistic anti-OX40 (CD134) antibody, was administered to the patients. The study, taken as a whole, reports: By week 6 at 0.1 to 3.0 mg/kg, blood CD4+ and CD8+ T cells had expanded clonally. No antigen was identified for the clonally expanded peripheral T cells.

About this clone: What it binds is not known.

V lost 2 bases, J lost 3 bases, and 1 base stayed unmatched. The CDR3 runs 14 residues. Germline loops: CDR1 MDHEN, CDR2 SYDVKM. Assay used: immunoSEQ multiplex PCR; TCRdb lists only in-frame clones, some missing. The table shows 40,000 to 45,000 clones, with 70% to 90% occurring only once. Autoimmune disease history or systemic immunosuppression was exclusionary. The specimen was CD4+ or CD8+ T cells sorted from blood, collected in a trial of the OX40 agonist ivuxolimab. This sequence was found in an adult with an advanced solid tumor such as melanoma, head and neck, liver or kidney cancer. The J gene is TRBJ2-3, the V gene TRBV28, with 8 bases fitting TRBD2. The CDR3 sequence: CASSLGGRTDTQYF. CDR3 DNA: TGTGCCAGCAGTTTAGGCGGGAGGACAGATACGCAGTATTTT.